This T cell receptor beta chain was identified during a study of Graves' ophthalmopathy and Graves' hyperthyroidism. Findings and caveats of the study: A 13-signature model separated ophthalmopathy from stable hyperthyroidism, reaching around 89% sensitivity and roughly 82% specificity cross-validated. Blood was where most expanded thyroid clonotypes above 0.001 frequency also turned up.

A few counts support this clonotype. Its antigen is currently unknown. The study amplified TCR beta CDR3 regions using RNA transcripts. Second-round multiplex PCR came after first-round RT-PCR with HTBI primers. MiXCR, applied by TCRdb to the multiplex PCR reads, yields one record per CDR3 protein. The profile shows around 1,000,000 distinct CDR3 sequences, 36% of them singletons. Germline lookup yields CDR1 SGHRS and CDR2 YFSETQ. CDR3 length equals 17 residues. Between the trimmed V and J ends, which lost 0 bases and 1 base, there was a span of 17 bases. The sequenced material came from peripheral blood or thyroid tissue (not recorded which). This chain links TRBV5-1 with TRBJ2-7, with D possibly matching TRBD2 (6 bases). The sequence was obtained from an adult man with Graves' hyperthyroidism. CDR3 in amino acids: CASSLGNSGRYSYEQYF. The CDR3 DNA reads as TGCGCCAGCAGCTTGGGGAATAGCGGTAGATATTCCTACGAGCAGTACTTC.